What follows is one T cell receptor (beta chain) and its context. Each CDR3 protein gets one entry after TCRdb re-called the RT-PCR reads with MiXCR. The sample holds 550,000 to 750,000 distinct CDR3 sequences, 14% seen once. CDR3 length: 15 amino acids. The V gene end was trimmed by 3 bases and the J gene end by 6 bases; junction bases not matched to a gene: 11. Germline values: CDR1 SQVTM, CDR2 ANQGSEA. V usage is TRBV29-1 and J usage is TRBJ1-2; TRBD1 matches 9 bases. This clonotype was obtained from a female donor in good health, serving as a healthy control. Sequencing was carried out using memory CD4+ T cells from blood. As DNA, the CDR3 is TGCAGCGTTGACCGAACCGGGACAGGGCTTAATGGCTACACCTTC. Translated, it gives CSVDRTGTGLNGYTF.